This T cell receptor (beta chain) was recorded in a study of identical twins. Study results and caveats: Alpha sequences out of frame and shared by twins had excess low generation probability.

Concerning this clonotype: Antigen: not known.

Unmatched junction bases numbered 6, after V lost 1 base and J lost 4 bases. The germline V gene has CDR1 SGHTA and CDR2 FQGTGA. The CDR3 runs to 15 residues. MiXCR, run by TCRdb on the 5' RACE reads, gives a single entry per CDR3 protein. The sample lists approximately 490,000 distinct CDR3 sequences, about a fifth seen once, with 0.48% in the top ten. These same records also appear under a second study, on yellow fever vaccine responses in identical twins.

The TCR originated in a woman between 18 and 30 years old in good health. V is TRBV7-3 and J is TRBJ2-7, with 8 bases matching TRBD1. Sequencing used CD4+ T cells sorted from blood. The CDR3 sequence: CASSLMPGGSYEQYF. Written as DNA, the CDR3 is TGTGCCAGCAGCTTAATGCCAGGGGGCTCTTACGAGCAGTACTTC.